What follows are 19 T cell receptor beta chains derived from one specimen sequenced in a study of blood T cell repertoires in COVID-19. Measured with immunoSEQ multiplex PCR; TCRdb has only the in-frame clones, and not every one. In the table there are around 450,000 clones, 87% of which are singletons. Input material: PBMCs or T cells enriched from blood (not recorded which). These receptors all come from a young woman who had recovered from COVID-19.

This chain connects TRBV2 to TRBJ1-5; maybe TRBD1 (5 bases). V lost 7 bases and J 0 bases, leaving 10 bases between the germline ends. CDR3 length equals 14 residues. Per the germline V gene, CDR1 is SNHLY and CDR2 is FYNNEI. The CDR3 is CASTLGGSNQPQHF. In DNA, the CDR3 is TGTGCCAGCACTCTCGGGGGTAGCAATCAGCCCCAGCATTTT. The entire variable domain, with the rest obtained from reference TRBV2 and TRBJ1-5, is as follows: EPEVTQTPSHQVTQMGQEVILRCVPISNHLYFYWYRQILGQKVEFLVSFYNNEISEKSEIFDDQFSVERPDGSNFTLKIRSTKLEDSAMYFCASTLGGSNQPQHFGDGTRLSIL.

V and J are TRBV7-8 and TRBJ1-2; 9 nucleotides line up with TRBD1. There are 15 residues in the CDR3. In germline, CDR1 is SGHVS, CDR2 FQNEAQ. V shed 3 bases, J shed 6 bases, and the junction held 8 bases outside the gene matches. CDR3 nucleotide sequence: TGTGCCAGCAGCTTGTGGGGACAGGGCAGTGATGGCTACACCTTC. Translating gives CASSLWGQGSDGYTF.

The V gene is TRBV14, the J gene TRBJ1-2; 7 bases map to TRBD1. The CDR3 is 15 amino acids. J gave up 2 bases and V 2 bases, and 5 bases lay outside the gene matches. Germline V gives CDR1 SGHDN, CDR2 FVKESK. CDR3 nucleotides: TGTGCCAGCAGCCAATCACAGGGGCGAAACTATGGCTACACCTTC. Amino acids: CASSQSQGRNYGYTF.

CDR3 amino acids: CASSLAVRLSSGNTIYF. The CDR3, as DNA: TGTGCCAGCAGCTTGGCCGTGAGACTTTCCTCTGGAAACACCATATATTTT. The rearrangement joins TRBV5-6 to TRBJ1-3, with D unresolved. Germline loops: CDR1 SGHDT, CDR2 YYEEEE. This CDR3 region has 17 residues. With 0 bases removed from V and 0 bases from J, the gap between germline ends came to 13 bases.

This clone was found once. V gene TRBV2 combines with J gene TRBJ2-5; TRBD2 matches 8 bases. Germline V gene sequence: CDR1 SNHLY, CDR2 FYNNEI. The CDR3 spans 14 residues. V was pared by 8 bases and J by 4 bases, with 9 bases of the junction left unmatched. The DNA for the CDR3 is TGTGCCAGCGGGAGGACTAGCTGGCTAGAGACCCAGTACTTC. Encoded protein: CASGRTSWLETQYF. The full variable domain, in which reference TRBV2 and TRBJ2-5 provide the parts outside the CDR3, is EPEVTQTPSHQVTQMGQEVILRCVPISNHLYFYWYRQILGQKVEFLVSFYNNEISEKSEIFDDQFSVERPDGSNFTLKIRSTKLEDSAMYFCASGRTSWLETQYFGPGTRLLVL.

The V and J genes are TRBV7-3 and TRBJ1-3; D is uncertain. The CDR3 consists of 14 residues. From germline, CDR1 is SGHTA and CDR2 FQGTGA. Trimming took 2 bases from V and 0 from J, leaving 5 bases between them. CDR3 in amino acids: CASSLSGSGNTIYF. CDR3 coding DNA: TGTGCCAGCAGCTTATCGGGCTCTGGAAACACCATATATTTT.

The chain combines TRBV5-1 with TRBJ2-5; possible D gene TRBD2, 5 bases. The CDR3 runs to 17 residues. Germline V CDR1 and CDR2: SGHRS, YFSETQ. V shed 0 bases and J shed 5 bases, with 20 bases lying between them. The CDR3 here is CASSLVRPSSWQETQYF. CDR3 DNA: TGCGCCAGCAGCTTGGTGCGGCCGTCTAGCTGGCAGGAGACCCAGTACTTC.

The chain combines TRBV7-8 with TRBJ1-5; 7 nucleotides agree with TRBD1. Per germline, CDR1 SGHVS and CDR2 FQNEAQ. This CDR3 spans 17 amino acids. V lost 3 bases and J lost 0; bases outside the gene matches: 8. In DNA form, the CDR3 reads TGTGCCAGCAGCTTCTATGACAGGGAATATAGCAATCAGCCCCAGCATTTT. Translating gives CASSFYDREYSNQPQHF.

This clone was detected once. This chain connects TRBV3-1 (or the pseudogene TRBV3-2) to TRBJ1-2; 9 bases fit TRBD1. V lost 0 bases to trimming and J lost 8 bases; unmatched junction nucleotides: 13. Germline lookup yields CDR1 LGHDT and CDR2 YNNKEL (reference sequence). CDR3 length: 17 residues. CDR3 DNA: TGTGCCAGCAGCCAAGAGATCGGGGGACAGGGTTTGCTGGGCTACACCTTC. Its protein is CASSQEIGGQGLLGYTF.

The J gene is TRBJ1-2, the V gene TRBV12-3 or TRBV12-4, with no clear D. This CDR3 comprises 11 residues. With 4 bases removed from V and 6 bases from J, the gap between germline ends came to 6 bases. CDR3 bases: TGTGCCAGCAGTTCCAATGATGGCTACACCTTC. Its protein product is CASSSNDGYTF.

The V gene is TRBV30, the J gene TRBJ2-7; D may correspond to TRBD1 or TRBD2 (6 bases each). The length of the CDR3 is 12 residues. The V end lost 8 bases, the J end lost 7 bases, and 18 bases lay between the germline ends. Germline lookup yields CDR1 GTSNPN and CDR2 SVGIG (reference sequence). In DNA, the CDR3 is TGTGCCGGGGGGCACCCCAACGGGGAGCAGTACTTC. Protein product: CAGGHPNGEQYF.

The gene calls are TRBV11-1 and TRBJ1-6, with unresolved D. The CDR3 length is 13 residues. Germline V lookup: CDR1 SGHAT, CDR2 FQDESV (reference sequence). The V end lost 5 bases, the J end lost 14 bases, and 16 bases lay between the germline ends. The CDR3 DNA reads as TGTGCCAGCAGCCCCCGGGATTTAGACGCCCTCCACTTT. Translating gives CASSPRDLDALHF.

The chain links TRBV27 to TRBJ2-5; D remains ambiguous. Per the germline V gene, CDR1 is MNHEY and CDR2 is SMNVEV (reference sequence). The CDR3 spans 13 residues. Between the trimmed V and J ends, which lost 3 bases and 4 bases, there was a span of 9 bases. CDR3 nucleotide sequence: TGTGCCAGCAGTTTTAGACGAGGAGAGACCCAGTACTTC. Encoded protein: CASSFRRGETQYF.

The chain employs TRBV5-1 and TRBJ1-1; 8 nucleotides align to TRBD1. Germline CDR1 reads SGHRS; CDR2 reads YFSETQ. The ends lost 3 bases at V and 1 base at J; junction bases unmatched: 8. The CDR3 has 16 residues. The CDR3 reads CASSSGPGGGNTEAFF. The CDR3 DNA follows: TGCGCCAGCAGCTCTGGCCCAGGGGGCGGGAACACTGAAGCTTTCTTT.

The chain combines TRBV5-1 with TRBJ1-5, with TRBD1 as a possible D gene (5 bases). V lost 4 bases, J lost 8 bases, and 10 bases lay in between. The CDR3 length is 12 residues. Germline loops: CDR1 SGHRS, CDR2 YFSETQ. CDR3 sequence reads: CASSPDREPQHF. For the CDR3, the DNA is TGCGCCAGCAGCCCTGACAGAGAGCCCCAGCATTTT.

The chain carries TRBV5-1 and TRBJ1-1; tentative D call: TRBD1 (6 bases). The CDR3 is 15 residues long. Germline values: CDR1 SGHRS, CDR2 YFSETQ. V gave up 2 bases and J gave up 1 base, with 12 bases separating them. CDR3 sequence: CASSLGTGQNTEAFF. The CDR3 DNA reads as TGCGCCAGCAGCTTAGGAACAGGGCAGAACACTGAAGCTTTCTTT.

DNA for the CDR3: TGTGCCAGCAGCTTTCGGGGGTTTGACAGCTTCACAGATACGCAGTATTTT. Protein product: CASSFRGFDSFTDTQYF. This rearrangement joins TRBV7-2 to TRBJ2-3; weak D call: TRBD2 (6 bases). From germline, CDR1 is SGHTA and CDR2 FQGNSA. The V and J ends lost 3 bases and 2 bases respectively, with 18 bases between them. This CDR3 has 17 amino acids. Supplemented by reference TRBV7-2 and TRBJ2-3, the full variable domain reads GAGVSQSPSNKVTEKGKDVELRCDPISGHTALYWYRQSLGQGLEFLIYFQGNSAPDKSGLPSDRFSAERTGGSVSTLTIQRTQQEDSAVYLCASSFRGFDSFTDTQYFGPGTRLTVL.

The genes are TRBV7-2 and TRBJ1-6; 7 nucleotides match TRBD1. CDR1 and CDR2 (germline): SGHTA, FQGNSA. The length of the CDR3 is 19 residues. J was trimmed by 4 bases and V by 0 bases; bases with no gene match: 12. This CDR3 reads CASSLAPKGALKYNSPLHF. Here the CDR3 DNA reads TGTGCCAGCAGCTTAGCCCCTAAGGGGGCATTAAAGTATAATTCACCCCTCCACTTT.

The V and J genes are TRBV5-1 and TRBJ2-5, with 7 bases fitting TRBD1. CDR1 is SGHRS and CDR2 is YFSETQ in the germline V gene. With 4 bases clipped from V and 5 bases from J, the junction kept 8 bases outside the gene matches. There are 14 residues in the CDR3. The CDR3 sequence: CASSVDRVMETQYF. The CDR3 nucleotides are TGCGCCAGCAGCGTCGACAGGGTAATGGAGACCCAGTACTTC.